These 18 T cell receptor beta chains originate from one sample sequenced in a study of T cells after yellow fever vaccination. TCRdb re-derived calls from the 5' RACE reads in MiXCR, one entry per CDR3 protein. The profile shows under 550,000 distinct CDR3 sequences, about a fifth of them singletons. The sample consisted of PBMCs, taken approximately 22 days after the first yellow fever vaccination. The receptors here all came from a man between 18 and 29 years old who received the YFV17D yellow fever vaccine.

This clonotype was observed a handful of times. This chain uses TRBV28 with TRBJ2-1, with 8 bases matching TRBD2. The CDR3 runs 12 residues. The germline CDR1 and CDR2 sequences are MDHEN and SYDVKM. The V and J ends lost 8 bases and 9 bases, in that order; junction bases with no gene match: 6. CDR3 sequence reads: CASGGLVGEQFF. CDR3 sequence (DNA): TGTGCCAGCGGGGGACTAGTTGGTGAGCAGTTCTTC.

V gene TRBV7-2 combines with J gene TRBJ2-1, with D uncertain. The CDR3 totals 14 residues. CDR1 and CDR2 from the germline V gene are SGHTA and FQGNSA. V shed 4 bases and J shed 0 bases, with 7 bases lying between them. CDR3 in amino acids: CASSSTHSYNEQFF. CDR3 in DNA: TGTGCCAGCAGCTCAACACACTCCTACAATGAGCAGTTCTTC.

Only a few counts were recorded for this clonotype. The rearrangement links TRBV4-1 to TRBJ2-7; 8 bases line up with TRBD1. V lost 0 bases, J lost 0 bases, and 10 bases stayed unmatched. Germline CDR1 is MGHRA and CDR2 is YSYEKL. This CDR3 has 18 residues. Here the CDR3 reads CASSQDSLPGQVSYEQYF. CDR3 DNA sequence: TGCGCCAGCAGCCAAGATAGTTTACCGGGACAGGTCTCCTACGAGCAGTACTTC.

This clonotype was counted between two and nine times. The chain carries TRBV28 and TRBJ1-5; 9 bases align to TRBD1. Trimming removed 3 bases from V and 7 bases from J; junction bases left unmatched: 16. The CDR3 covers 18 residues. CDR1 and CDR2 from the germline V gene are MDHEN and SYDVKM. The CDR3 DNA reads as TGTGCCAGCAGTTTGTCCTCGGACAGGGGATTACAACGGCAGCCCCAGCATTTT. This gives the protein CASSLSSDRGLQRQPQHF.

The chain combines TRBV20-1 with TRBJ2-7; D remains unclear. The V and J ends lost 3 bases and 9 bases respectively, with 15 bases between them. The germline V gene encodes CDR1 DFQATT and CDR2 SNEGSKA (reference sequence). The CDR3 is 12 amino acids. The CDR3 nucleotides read TGCAGTGCTAGCCCCGGCGGCCTCTGGCAGTACGTC. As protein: CSASPGGLWQYV.

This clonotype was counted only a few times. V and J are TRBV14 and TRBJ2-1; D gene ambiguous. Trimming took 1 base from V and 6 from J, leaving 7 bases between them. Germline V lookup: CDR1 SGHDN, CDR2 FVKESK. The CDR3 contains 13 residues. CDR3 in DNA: TGTGCCAGCAGCCAAGGTCGGGCCAATGAGCAGTTCTTC. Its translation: CASSQGRANEQFF.

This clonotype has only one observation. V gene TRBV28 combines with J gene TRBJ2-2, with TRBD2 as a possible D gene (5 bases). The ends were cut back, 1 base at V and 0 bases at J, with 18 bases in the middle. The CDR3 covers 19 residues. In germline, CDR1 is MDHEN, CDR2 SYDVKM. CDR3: CASSLLVYSGNSNTGELFF. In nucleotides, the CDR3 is TGTGCCAGCAGTTTATTAGTCTACAGCGGCAATTCGAACACCGGGGAGCTGTTTTTT.

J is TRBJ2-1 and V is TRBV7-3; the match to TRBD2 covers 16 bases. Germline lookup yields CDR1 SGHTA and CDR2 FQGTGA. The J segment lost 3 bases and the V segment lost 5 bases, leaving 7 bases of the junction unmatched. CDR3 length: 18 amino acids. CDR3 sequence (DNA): TGTGCCAGCAGCGCAATAGGGACTAGCGGGGGGGTCTACAATGAGCAGTTCTTC. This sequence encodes CASSAIGTSGGVYNEQFF.

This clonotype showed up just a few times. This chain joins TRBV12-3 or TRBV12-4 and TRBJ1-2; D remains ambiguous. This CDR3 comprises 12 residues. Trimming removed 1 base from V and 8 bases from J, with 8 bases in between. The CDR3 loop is CASSLETGGYTF. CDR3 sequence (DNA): TGTGCCAGCAGTTTAGAGACGGGGGGCTACACCTTC.

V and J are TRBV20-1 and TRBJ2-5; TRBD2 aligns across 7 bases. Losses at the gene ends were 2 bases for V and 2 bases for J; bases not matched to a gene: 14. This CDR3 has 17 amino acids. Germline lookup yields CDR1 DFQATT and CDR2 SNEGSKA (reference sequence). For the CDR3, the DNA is TGCAGTGCTAGATCCTTGAGGGTAGCGGGCGAGCAAGAGACCCAGTACTTC. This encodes CSARSLRVAGEQETQYF.

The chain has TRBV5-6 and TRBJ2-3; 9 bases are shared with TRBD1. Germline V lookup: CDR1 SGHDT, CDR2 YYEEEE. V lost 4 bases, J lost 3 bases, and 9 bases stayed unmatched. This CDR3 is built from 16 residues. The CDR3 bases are TGTGCCAGCAGCGTCACCGGGACAGGGTTGACAGATACGCAGTATTTT. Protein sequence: CASSVTGTGLTDTQYF.

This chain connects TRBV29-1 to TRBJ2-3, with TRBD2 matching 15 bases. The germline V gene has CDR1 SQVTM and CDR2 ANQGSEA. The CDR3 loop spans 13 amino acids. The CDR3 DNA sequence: TGCACCGGACTAGCGGGGGGGGCAGATACGCAGTATTTT. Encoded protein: CTGLAGGADTQYF.

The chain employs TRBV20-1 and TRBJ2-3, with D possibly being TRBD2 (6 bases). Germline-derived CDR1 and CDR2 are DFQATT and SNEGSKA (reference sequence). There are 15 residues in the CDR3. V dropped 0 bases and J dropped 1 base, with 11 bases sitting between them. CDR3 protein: CSARDFLAGTDTQYF. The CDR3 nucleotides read TGCAGTGCTAGAGATTTTTTAGCGGGCACAGATACGCAGTATTTT.

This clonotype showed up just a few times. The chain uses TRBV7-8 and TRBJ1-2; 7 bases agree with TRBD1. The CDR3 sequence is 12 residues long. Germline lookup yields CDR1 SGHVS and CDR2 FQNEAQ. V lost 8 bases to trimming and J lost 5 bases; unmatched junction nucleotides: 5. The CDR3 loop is CASGTVTYGYTF. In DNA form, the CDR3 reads TGTGCCAGCGGGACAGTGACATATGGCTACACCTTC.

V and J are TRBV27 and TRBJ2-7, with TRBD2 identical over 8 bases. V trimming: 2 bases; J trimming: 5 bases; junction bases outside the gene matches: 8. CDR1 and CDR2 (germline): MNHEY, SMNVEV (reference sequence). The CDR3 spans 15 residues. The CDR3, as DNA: TGTGCCAGCAGTTTAGTCGGGACTAGTATCCACGAGCAGTACTTC. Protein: CASSLVGTSIHEQYF.

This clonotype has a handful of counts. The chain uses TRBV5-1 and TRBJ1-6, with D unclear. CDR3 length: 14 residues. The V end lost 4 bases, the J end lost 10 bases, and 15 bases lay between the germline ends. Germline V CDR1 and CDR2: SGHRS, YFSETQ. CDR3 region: CASSEGSVGSPLHF. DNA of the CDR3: TGCGCCAGCAGCGAAGGGTCAGTTGGGTCACCCCTCCACTTT.

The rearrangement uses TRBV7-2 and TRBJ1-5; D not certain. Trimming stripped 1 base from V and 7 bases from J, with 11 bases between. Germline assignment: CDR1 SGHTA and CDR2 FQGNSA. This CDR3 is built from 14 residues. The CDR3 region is CASSLGSGFQPQHF. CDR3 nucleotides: TGTGCCAGCAGCTTAGGTTCGGGATTCCAGCCCCAGCATTTT. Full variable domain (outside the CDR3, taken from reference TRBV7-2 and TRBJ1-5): GAGVSQSPSNKVTEKGKDVELRCDPISGHTALYWYRQSLGQGLEFLIYFQGNSAPDKSGLPSDRFSAERTGGSVSTLTIQRTQQEDSAVYLCASSLGSGFQPQHFGDGTRLSIL.

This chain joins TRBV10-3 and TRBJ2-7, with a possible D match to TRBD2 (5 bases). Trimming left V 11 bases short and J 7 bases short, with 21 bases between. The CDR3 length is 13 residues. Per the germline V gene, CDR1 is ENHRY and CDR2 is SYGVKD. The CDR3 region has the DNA TGTGCCCTTCGGGGAAAGGAGGTCAGTGAGCAGTACTTC. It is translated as CALRGKEVSEQYF.